This TCR beta chain was documented in a study of cytomegalovirus exposure and HLA in healthy donors. Study-wide points: Analysis performed later found about 18,000 TCR beta sequences associated with HLA alleles at 0.05 false discovery rate.

Germline V lookup: CDR1 SGHRS, CDR2 YFSETQ. The CDR3 loop spans 18 amino acids. J gave up 4 bases and V 4 bases, and 11 bases lay outside the gene matches. The PCR contained 60 Vbeta and 13 Jbeta primers. Profiled with immunoSEQ multiplex PCR; TCRdb holds only in-frame clones, not every one. Here the sample spans around 110,000 clones, about four fifths being singletons. This clone has only a few counts. The antigen remains undetermined. The sample was PBMCs. The chain is built from TRBV5-1 and TRBJ2-2, with 12 nucleotides matching TRBD1. The receptor's source is a man aged 50-60 years in good health and CMV-seronegative. CDR3 loop: CASSAGGTGGAGTGELFF. CDR3 in DNA: TGCGCCAGCAGCGCAGGCGGGACAGGGGGCGCGGGCACCGGGGAGCTGTTTTTT.